The 30 T cell receptor beta chains presented below share a single source sample, sequenced in a study of T cells after yellow fever vaccination. MiXCR, applied by TCRdb to the 5' RACE reads, yields one record per CDR3 protein. The top ten hold 3.2% of the sample, which has about 210,000 distinct CDR3 sequences, 3% to 3.5% seen once. Sequenced here: CD4+ T cells sorted from PBMCs, sampled 10 days after the yellow fever booster vaccination. These receptor sequences come from a man between 18 and 35 years old who received the YFV17D yellow fever vaccine.

CDR3 loop: CASSFLGYEQYF. CDR3 nucleotides: TGTGCCAGCAGCTTCCTGGGGTACGAGCAGTACTTC. The chain links TRBV7-2 to TRBJ2-7; D is unclear. The CDR3 contains 12 residues. In germline, CDR1 is SGHTA, CDR2 FQGNSA. The ends were cut back, 3 bases at V and 4 bases at J, with 7 bases in the middle.

The gene calls are TRBV30 and TRBJ2-1; D is undetermined. Germline assignment: CDR1 GTSNPN and CDR2 SVGIG (reference sequence). V dropped 4 bases and J dropped 4 bases, with 11 bases sitting between them. The CDR3 is 13 amino acids. CDR3 sequence reads: CAWTLQTYNEQFF. The CDR3 DNA reads TGTGCCTGGACCCTGCAGACTTACAATGAGCAGTTCTTC.

At least ten counts were recorded for this clonotype. This chain connects TRBV2 to TRBJ2-3, with no clear D. Germline V gene lookup returns CDR1 SNHLY and CDR2 FYNNEI. The CDR3 length is 12 residues. Trimming stripped 6 bases from V and 2 bases from J, with 6 bases between. For the CDR3, the DNA is TGTGCCAGCAGGTCTGACACAGATACGCAGTATTTT. It is translated as CASRSDTDTQYF.

This clonotype has only a few counts. The gene calls are TRBV28 and TRBJ1-2; D possibly corresponds to TRBD1 (6 bases). The CDR3 is 14 residues long. Trimming left V 5 bases short and J 4 bases short, with 14 bases between. Germline V lookup: CDR1 MDHEN, CDR2 SYDVKM. The CDR3 DNA reads TGTGCCAGCAGTCTCACAGGGCTACCCTATGGCTACACCTTC. Protein: CASSLTGLPYGYTF.

This clonotype has only a few counts. J is TRBJ1-5 and V is TRBV15; maybe TRBD1 (6 bases). CDR1 LNHNV and CDR2 YYDKDF come from the germline V gene (reference sequence). The ends were cut back, 4 bases at V and 6 bases at J, with 7 bases in the middle. The CDR3 covers 12 residues. This chain's CDR3 is CATSKQGQPQHF. In DNA form, the CDR3 reads TGTGCCACCAGCAAACAGGGTCAGCCCCAGCATTTT.

The chain couples TRBV2 to TRBJ1-5; D is unclear. V was trimmed by 4 bases and J by 5 bases, leaving 6 bases between them. The CDR3 covers 12 residues. The germline CDR1 and CDR2 sequences are SNHLY and FYNNEI. CDR3 in DNA: TGTGCCAGCAGTGGCGGGGATCAGCCCCAGCATTTT. Its protein product is CASSGGDQPQHF.

In this sample, this clonotype turned up many times. The chain links TRBV5-1 to TRBJ1-5; tentatively, D is TRBD1 (5 bases). V lost 0 bases to trimming and J lost 3 bases, with 10 bases between them. Germline V lookup: CDR1 SGHRS, CDR2 YFSETQ. This CDR3 contains 15 residues. DNA for the CDR3: TGCGCCAGCAGCTTGGGGGCAGGGCTCAATCAGCCCCAGCATTTT. Its translation: CASSLGAGLNQPQHF.

Many counts were recorded for this clonotype. The chain couples TRBV6-5 to TRBJ1-1, with 8 bases matching TRBD1. The CDR3 length is 14 residues. With V trimmed by 0 bases and J by 7 bases, 4 bases remained unmatched. Germline lookup yields CDR1 MNHEY and CDR2 SVGAGI. This CDR3 reads CASSYSYRGGEAFF. CDR3 coding DNA: TGTGCCAGCAGTTACTCGTACAGGGGGGGTGAAGCTTTCTTT.

This clonotype was counted between two and nine times. The chain couples TRBV5-1 to TRBJ2-3, with 13 bases that match TRBD2. V dropped 2 bases and J dropped 0; count of bases not matched to a gene: 6. The CDR3 has 18 amino acids. Per the germline V gene, CDR1 is SGHRS and CDR2 is YFSETQ. The CDR3 spells CASSFTGLAGTSTDTQYF. DNA of the CDR3: TGCGCCAGCAGCTTCACGGGACTAGCGGGGACTAGCACAGATACGCAGTATTTT.

The table lists this clonotype with many counts. The chain is built from TRBV20-1 and TRBJ2-3; unclear D gene. The CDR3 covers 14 residues. V lost 1 base and J 2 bases, leaving 10 bases between the germline ends. Germline values: CDR1 DFQATT, CDR2 SNEGSKA (reference sequence). As DNA, the CDR3 is TGCAGTGCTAGAGGTGTAAGGGCCACAGATACGCAGTATTTT. This translates into CSARGVRATDTQYF.

CDR3 sequence reads: CASSSGNSYEQYF. The CDR3 DNA sequence: TGTGCCAGCAGTTCAGGGAATTCCTACGAGCAGTACTTC. The gene calls are TRBV2 and TRBJ2-7, with D maybe TRBD1 (5 bases). This CDR3 comprises 13 residues. Per germline, CDR1 SNHLY and CDR2 FYNNEI. Trimming removed 5 bases at V and 1 base at J, with 9 bases between.

This clonotype was seen more than once but under ten times. The genes are TRBV24-1 and TRBJ2-5, with D possibly being TRBD1 (8 bases). There are 19 residues in the CDR3. The ends were cut back, 0 bases at V and 7 bases at J, with 26 bases in the middle. Germline V gene lookup returns CDR1 KGHDR and CDR2 SFDVKD. CDR3 sequence: CATSDLEGRNRGGAATQYF. The CDR3 bases are TGTGCCACCAGTGATTTGGAGGGAAGAAACAGGGGGGGGGCAGCGACCCAGTACTTC.

This clonotype was seen repeatedly, ten times or more. CDR3: CASSTRDYLSDAQYF. The CDR3 DNA sequence: TGTGCCAGCAGCACTCGGGACTACCTTTCTGATGCGCAGTATTTT. This chain links TRBV7-8 with TRBJ2-3; 7 bases align to TRBD2. The CDR3 extends over 15 amino acids. Germline assignment: CDR1 SGHVS and CDR2 FQNEAQ. The J segment lost 10 bases and the V segment lost 5 bases, leaving 15 bases of the junction unmatched. The complete variable domain, with remaining parts taken from reference TRBV7-8 and TRBJ2-3, reads GAGVSQSPRYKVAKRGQDVALRCDPISGHVSLFWYQQALGQGPEFLTYFQNEAQLDKSGLPSDRFFAERPEGSVSTLKIQRTQQEDSAVYLCASSTRDYLSDAQYFGPGTRLTVL.

This clonotype was seen at least ten times. The chain has TRBV21-1 and TRBJ1-3; TRBD1 is the table's D call and was not checked against the DNA. TRBV21-1 is assigned pseudogene status. CDR3 size: 16 residues. The CDR3 loop reads CASSKRLGSGGNTIYF. CDR3 sequence (DNA): TGTGCCAGCAGCAAAAGGTTGGGGTCAGGAGGAAACACCATATATTTT.

This chain joins TRBV28 and TRBJ1-6, with a tentative D call TRBD1 (5 bases). Germline CDR1 is MDHEN and CDR2 is SYDVKM. There are 17 residues in the CDR3. Between the trimmed V and J ends, which lost 5 bases and 0 bases, there was a span of 14 bases. CDR3 sequence (DNA): TGTGCCAGCAGTCCCGTAGGGGAGAGCTCCTATAATTCACCCCTCCACTTT. It yields the protein CASSPVGESSYNSPLHF. The full variable domain, in which reference TRBV28 and TRBJ1-6 provide the parts outside the CDR3, is DVKVTQSSRYLVKRTGEKVFLECVQDMDHENMFWYRQDPGLGLRLIYFSYDVKMKEKGDIPEGYSVSREKKERFSLILESASTNQTSMYLCASSPVGESSYNSPLHFGNGTRLTVT.

V gene TRBV11-2 combines with J gene TRBJ2-1; 10 nucleotides line up with TRBD2. Germline assignment: CDR1 SGHAT and CDR2 FQNNGV. V dropped 5 bases and J dropped 0; count of bases not matched to a gene: 13. The CDR3 is 19 amino acids. DNA for the CDR3: TGTGCCAGCAGCCCCCCTGTAGGAGCGGGGGGGGCCTCCTACAATGAGCAGTTCTTC. This sequence encodes CASSPPVGAGGASYNEQFF.

This clonotype was seen many times. The chain carries TRBV7-2 and TRBJ1-2, with TRBD1 matching 11 bases. The length of the CDR3 is 15 residues. After removal of 5 bases from V and 5 bases from J, the junction contained 7 bases not matched to a gene. Looked up from germline, CDR1 is SGHTA and CDR2 is FQGNSA. CDR3 coding DNA: TGTGCCAGCAGCCGTCCGGGACAGGGGGTATATGGCTACACCTTC. Residues: CASSRPGQGVYGYTF. Full variable domain (remainder filled in from reference TRBV7-2 and TRBJ1-2): GAGVSQSPSNKVTEKGKDVELRCDPISGHTALYWYRQSLGQGLEFLIYFQGNSAPDKSGLPSDRFSAERTGGSVSTLTIQRTQQEDSAVYLCASSRPGQGVYGYTFGSGTRLTVV.

This clonotype was recorded at least ten times. The rearrangement joins TRBV7-3 to TRBJ2-3; no clear D. This CDR3 spans 12 amino acids. Germline CDR1 SGHTA, CDR2 FQGTGA. The germline V and J ends were trimmed by 5 bases and 0 bases, with 3 bases remaining between them. The CDR3 DNA reads as TGTGCCAGCAGCCGAAGCACAGATACGCAGTATTTT. Its translation is CASSRSTDTQYF.

This clonotype came up a few times. The J gene is TRBJ1-1, the V gene TRBV7-6, with TRBD1 identical over 9 bases. Germline loops: CDR1 SGHVS, CDR2 FNYEAQ. The ends lost 1 base at V and 5 bases at J; junction bases unmatched: 2. This CDR3 is built from 14 residues. The CDR3 region has the DNA TGTGCCAGCAGCTTAGGAGGGACAGGGACTGAAGCTTTCTTT. This gives the protein CASSLGGTGTEAFF.

This chain joins TRBV27 and TRBJ2-2; D is unclear. V lost 4 bases to trimming and J lost 7 bases, with 10 bases between them. The CDR3 loop spans 13 amino acids. The germline gives CDR1 MNHEY, CDR2 SMNVEV (reference sequence). The DNA of the CDR3 is TGTGCCAGCAGTTCCATTTTTGGCGGGGAGCTGTTTTTT. Translation: CASSSIFGGELFF.

This clonotype was detected a few times. The rearrangement links TRBV19 to TRBJ1-1; D is unclear. Per the germline V gene, CDR1 is LNHDA and CDR2 is SQIVND (reference sequence). V gave up 4 bases and J gave up 2 bases, with 8 bases separating them. The CDR3 is 13 residues long. In DNA form, the CDR3 reads TGTGCCAGTAGTAGGCAGCCCAACACTGAAGCTTTCTTT. It translates to CASSRQPNTEAFF.

This clonotype was detected only a few times. V is TRBV7-3 and J is TRBJ1-2; no definite D call. The CDR3 extends over 14 amino acids. The germline V and J ends were trimmed by 0 bases and 7 bases, with 12 bases remaining between them. CDR1 and CDR2 (germline): SGHTA, FQGTGA. In nucleotides, the CDR3 is TGTGCCAGCAGCTTAACATCCCAGGACGCTGGCTACACCTTC. Protein product: CASSLTSQDAGYTF.

The V call is TRBV7-2, the J call TRBJ2-3; D remains unclear. The CDR3 is 13 amino acids. CDR1 and CDR2 from the germline V gene are SGHTA and FQGNSA. Deletions cut 1 base from V and 4 bases from J, with 6 bases between. CDR3 protein: CASSLVMSDTQYF. The CDR3 DNA is TGTGCCAGCAGCTTAGTCATGTCAGATACGCAGTATTTT.

V is TRBV29-1 and J is TRBJ1-1; no firm D call. V was cut by 5 bases and J by 1 base, with 5 bases left in between. The CDR3 runs to 11 residues. From germline, CDR1 is SQVTM and CDR2 ANQGSEA. The CDR3 loop is CSVSTNTEAFF. CDR3 DNA: TGCAGCGTTTCTACGAACACTGAAGCTTTCTTT.

There are many counts of this clonotype. The rearrangement links TRBV12-3 or TRBV12-4 to TRBJ2-5; perhaps D is TRBD1 or TRBD2 (7 bases each). This CDR3 is built from 14 residues. The CDR3, as DNA: TGTGCGAGCCACCAGGGGGGAGGGAAAGAGACCCAGTACTTC. Its translation: CASHQGGGKETQYF.

The V and J genes are TRBV5-1 and TRBJ2-5; D unresolved. This CDR3 has 13 amino acids. Trimming left V 1 base short and J 5 bases short, with 9 bases between. CDR1 and CDR2 (germline): SGHRS, YFSETQ. CDR3 sequence (DNA): TGCGCCAGCAGCTTGTCGGTCCGGGAGACCCAGTACTTC. This gives the protein CASSLSVRETQYF.

The gene calls are TRBV7-9 and TRBJ1-4, with a tentative D call TRBD1 (6 bases). CDR3 size: 14 residues. Germline V lookup: CDR1 SEHNR, CDR2 FQNEAQ (reference sequence). Trimming removed 5 bases at V and 8 bases at J, with 15 bases between. CDR3 in amino acids: CASSPRGNREKLFF. DNA of the CDR3: TGTGCCAGCAGCCCCAGGGGTAATAGGGAAAAACTGTTTTTT.

V and J are TRBV6-5 and TRBJ1-1; possibly TRBD1 for D (5 bases). The CDR3 is 15 residues long. V was clipped by 2 bases and J by 10 bases, with 20 bases between them. Germline V CDR1 and CDR2: MNHEY, SVGAGI. The CDR3 DNA is TGTGCCAGCAGTTACGGCGATGGAGGGGCACGGCCAGCTTTCTTT. Its protein product is CASSYGDGGARPAFF.

In its sample, this clonotype was seen a few times. This CDR3 is CASSLEVSLTGELFF. In nucleotides, the CDR3 is TGCGCCAGCAGCTTGGAGGTCTCCCTCACCGGGGAGCTGTTTTTT. The V call is TRBV5-1, the J call TRBJ2-2, with no clear D. The germline V and J ends were trimmed by 0 bases and 4 bases, with 10 bases remaining between them. This CDR3 is built from 15 residues. Germline loops: CDR1 SGHRS, CDR2 YFSETQ.

This clonotype appeared a few times. The chain has TRBV12-3 or TRBV12-4 and TRBJ2-3; a possible D gene is TRBD2 (5 bases). The CDR3 consists of 16 residues. V was shortened by 6 bases and J by 0 bases, with 16 bases between the two germline ends. CDR3 protein: CASSLDSTGSTDTQYF. For the CDR3, the DNA is TGTGCCAGCAGCCTCGATTCGACGGGAAGCACAGATACGCAGTATTTT.